These T cell receptor beta chains were read from a single sample in a study of blood T cell repertoires in COVID-19. The table came from immunoSEQ multiplex PCR; TCRdb's copy has only in-frame clones and leaves some out. The sample includes 50,000 or so clones, 85% to 90% seen only once; the top ten take 25% to 30%. Sequences were obtained from peripheral blood. These TCRs come from a human donor in a cohort sampled during active COVID-19. Each CDR3 is given with its conserved first and last residue. The D gene is left open where the match is weak. Part of the rows lack a size; the others show once, few, many or a class for expanded clones.

abundance	v_gene	j_gene	d_gene	CDR3nt	CDR3aa
few	TRBV2	TRBJ2-2	NA	TGTGCCAGCAGTGAGTTCGAGGATCACGGGGAGCTGTTTTTT	CASSEFEDHGELFF
NA	TRBV18	TRBJ1-2	NA	TGTGCCAGCTCACCCGCGGATAACTATGGCTACACCTTC	CASSPADNYGYTF
once	TRBV30	TRBJ2-7	NA	TGTGCCTGGACCCCCGCGGGGTCGACCTACGAGCAGTACTTC	CAWTPAGSTYEQYF
NA	TRBV2	TRBJ1-2	TRBD1	TGTGCCAGCCATTGGGGACAGGGGTACTATGGCTACACCTTC	CASHWGQGYYGYTF
NA	TRBV5-1	TRBJ2-1	TRBD2	TGCGCCAGCAGCTTGGGAGGACTAGAGATCAATGAGCAGTTCTTC	CASSLGGLEINEQFF
NA	TRBV10-2	TRBJ2-1	TRBD2	TGCGCCAGCAGACCCCCTAGCGGGAGAGACAATGAGCAGTTCTTC	CASRPPSGRDNEQFF
NA	TRBV5-6	TRBJ2-5	NA	TGTGCCAGCAGCTTAACCTCCCAAGGAGGGTTGGAGACCCAGTACTTC	CASSLTSQGGLETQYF
NA	TRBV4-1	TRBJ1-1	TRBD1	TGCGCCAGCAGCCACCCGGACAGGGCGAACACTGAAGCTTTCTTT	CASSHPDRANTEAFF
NA	TRBV4-1	TRBJ2-7	NA	TGCGCCAGCAGTCCAACCGGGACTGGGGATGGGGGGCAGTACTTC	CASSPTGTGDGGQYF
NA	TRBV18	TRBJ2-7	NA	TGTGCCAGCTCACCGGTCCAATCAGGCAGCTACGAGCAGTACTTC	CASSPVQSGSYEQYF
NA	TRBV2	TRBJ2-7	TRBD1	TGTGCCAGCAGTGCGGGGACAGGGTCCTACGAGCAGTACTTC	CASSAGTGSYEQYF
NA	TRBV7-9	TRBJ2-1	NA	TGTGCCAGCAGCTTAGGGTTTCGGGCTGGACAGCCCTTGTATGAGCAGTTCTTC	CASSLGFRAGQPLYEQFF
NA	TRBV29-1	TRBJ1-1	TRBD1	TGCAGCGTTGAACTACAGGGGGATCGAGCTTTCTTT	CSVELQGDRAFF
NA	TRBV7-2	TRBJ2-7	TRBD2	TGTGCCAGCAGCTTAAGCGGGAGTGTCAACGAGCAGTACTTC	CASSLSGSVNEQYF
NA	TRBV5-5	TRBJ2-5	NA	TGTGCCAGCAGTCTAGGTAGGGGGCAAGAGACCCAGTACTTC	CASSLGRGQETQYF
NA	TRBV10-1	TRBJ2-7	NA	TGCGCCAGCAGTGAGGGGAGATTCTCCTACGAGCAGTACTTC	CASSEGRFSYEQYF
NA	TRBV30	TRBJ1-6	TRBD1	TGTGCCTGGACCCGGGGACAGGGTAATTCACCCCTCCACTTT	CAWTRGQGNSPLHF